This T cell receptor beta chain stems from a study of beta chain features in type 1 diabetes. Each donor gave one heparinised blood draw averaging roughly 120 mL. On this clone: The antigen is undetermined.

Trimming left V 1 base short and J 7 bases short, with 11 bases between. Germline lookup yields CDR1 SNHLY and CDR2 FYNNEI. The CDR3 loop spans 14 amino acids. Reverse transcription of all isolated RNA meant that expressed TCRB transcripts were sequenced. Using immunoSEQ multiplex PCR, the repertoire was profiled, and TCRdb retains in-frame clones only, with some absent. The profile covers around 250,000 clones, with roughly an eighth appearing a single time and 0.015% to 0.02% taken by the ten largest. Study observations and caveats: A definitive answer on HLA type influencing TCRB rearrangement was not reached here. Among all four CD4+ subsets, Type 1 diabetes patients had TCRB CDR3s that were moderately but significantly shorter. There was a possibility that cDNA sequencing over-represented cells with high TCR expression.

The rearrangement links TRBV2 to TRBJ1-5; a possible D gene is TRBD1 (6 bases). The TCR comes from a man aged 30 to 39 with type 1 diabetes. The sequenced material came from naive CD4+ T cells from blood. This chain's CDR3 is CASSEGTVIQPQHF. The CDR3 bases are TGTGCCAGCAGTGAAGGGACAGTGATCCAGCCCCAGCATTTT.